One and the same sample provided the 19 T cell receptor beta chains below, sequenced in a study of T-cell reconstitution after alpha-beta-depleted transplantation in children. General observations from the study: Counts and diversity of T cells one year after transplant came mostly from newly produced T cells.

Antigens of these TCRs are unknown. A TCRbeta library incorporating unique molecular identifiers was prepared. Using its own MiXCR run on the PCR reads, TCRdb lists one record per CDR3 protein. The table includes a few hundred thousand distinct CDR3 sequences, roughly 7.8% detected once. The material sequenced was peripheral blood, taken 360 days after TCRalphabeta/CD19-depleted stem cell transplant. Every receptor here comes from a female patient aged 2-15 years who had a stem cell transplant for Fanconi anemia, so the T cells may come from the graft donor.

This clonotype was counted at least ten times. V is TRBV7-2 and J is TRBJ2-5; D perhaps matches TRBD1 (6 bases). In germline, CDR1 is SGHTA, CDR2 FQGNSA. The CDR3 is 15 residues long. V was shortened by 3 bases and J by 4 bases, with 15 bases between the two germline ends. The CDR3 DNA reads TGTGCCAGCAGCTTGGTAGGGGGTCTTGGAGAGACCCAGTACTTC. It codes for CASSLVGGLGETQYF.

This clonotype appeared a few times. This rearrangement joins TRBV6-2 or TRBV6-3 to TRBJ2-7, with D maybe TRBD1 (6 bases). From germline, CDR1 is MNHEY and CDR2 SVGEGT. Trimming removed 2 bases at V and 1 base at J, with 21 bases between. This CDR3 is 18 amino acids long. The CDR3 DNA is TGTGCCAGCAGTTACAGGACAGCCTACAGCCATTCTTCCTACGAGCAGTACTTC. Translation: CASSYRTAYSHSSYEQYF.

This clonotype was counted ten times or more. The chain combines TRBV5-4 with TRBJ1-6; no reliable D call. Trimming removed 1 base from V and 0 bases from J, with 2 bases in between. This CDR3 contains 14 residues. Germline CDR1 SGHNT, CDR2 YYREEE (reference sequence). The CDR3 loop reads CASSLSSYNSPLHF. The CDR3 region has the DNA TGTGCCAGCAGCTTGAGCTCCTATAATTCACCCCTCCACTTT.

This clonotype has just a few counts. This chain links TRBV11-2 with TRBJ2-7; 10 bases align to TRBD1. V was clipped by 1 base and J by 5 bases; unmatched bases: 5. This CDR3 contains 15 residues. Germline CDR1 and CDR2: SGHAT and FQNNGV. The CDR3 loop is CASSLVDRGPHEQYF. DNA for the CDR3: TGTGCCAGCAGCTTAGTTGACAGGGGGCCACACGAGCAGTACTTC. The entire variable domain, with the rest obtained from reference TRBV11-2 and TRBJ2-7, is as follows: EAGVAQSPRYKIIEKRQSVAFWCNPISGHATLYWYQQILGQGPKLLIQFQNNGVVDDSQLPKDRFSAERLKGVDSTLKIQPAKLEDSAVYLCASSLVDRGPHEQYFGPGTRLTVT.

Many counts were recorded for this clonotype. The chain is built from TRBV10-3 and TRBJ2-5; maybe TRBD2 (5 bases). Germline CDR1 reads ENHRY; CDR2 reads SYGVKD. Trimming removed 6 bases at V and 3 bases at J, with 20 bases between. The CDR3 spans 16 residues. CDR3 coding DNA: TGTGCCATCAGCCAACCTACACCGGGGATGAAAGAGACCCAGTACTTC. Protein sequence: CAISQPTPGMKETQYF.

There are many counts of this clonotype. This sequence joins TRBV9 and TRBJ2-3, with TRBD1 as a possible D gene (7 bases). This CDR3 has 16 amino acids. The V end was cut by 0 bases, the J end by 5 bases, with 16 bases between. The germline gives CDR1 SGDLS, CDR2 YYNGEE. The CDR3 spells CASSVGRHRGGDTQYF. For the CDR3, the DNA is TGTGCCAGCAGCGTAGGACGCCACAGGGGAGGAGATACGCAGTATTTT.

V and J are TRBV5-1 and TRBJ2-5; perhaps TRBD1 as D (7 bases). Trimming took off 2 bases at V and 4 bases at J, with 15 bases between the two ends. Germline CDR1 SGHRS, CDR2 YFSETQ. This CDR3 is built from 15 residues. CDR3 DNA: TGCGCCAGCAGCTTATCACAGGGGAGGAGAGAGACCCAGTACTTC. Translating it yields CASSLSQGRRETQYF.

The rearrangement joins TRBV28 to TRBJ2-3; a possible D gene is TRBD1 (6 bases). Germline loops: CDR1 MDHEN, CDR2 SYDVKM. This CDR3 region has 16 residues. V was trimmed by 8 bases and J by 3 bases, leaving 21 bases between them. As DNA, the CDR3 is TGTGCCAGCCTTCAGGGGCCCCCCGTCCGGACAGATACGCAGTATTTT. It yields the protein CASLQGPPVRTDTQYF.

This clonotype was detected many times. The rearrangement uses TRBV12-3 or TRBV12-4 and TRBJ1-3; tentative D call: TRBD1 (6 bases). Trimming pared 4 bases from V and 5 bases from J, leaving 15 bases between. The CDR3 spans 15 residues. CDR3 in DNA: TGTGCCAGCAGTTCCCCACCGCGGGGGCGAAACACCATATATTTT. It encodes CASSSPPRGRNTIYF.

This clonotype was detected ten times or more. V and J are TRBV5-1 and TRBJ2-5; D is ambiguous. This CDR3 has 14 residues. Trimming removed 4 bases at V and 2 bases at J, with 12 bases between. Germline lookup yields CDR1 SGHRS and CDR2 YFSETQ. This CDR3 reads CASSITDSQETQYF. CDR3 coding DNA: TGCGCCAGCAGCATTACAGATTCTCAAGAGACCCAGTACTTC.

This clonotype was observed many times. The CDR3 DNA reads as TGTGCCATCAGTGATGGAAGGTTCACCGGGACAGAGTTCTTC. As protein: CAISDGRFTGTEFF. The chain couples TRBV10-3 to TRBJ2-1, with 7 bases aligning to TRBD1. The length of the CDR3 is 14 residues. V was clipped by 3 bases and J by 14 bases; unmatched bases: 13. Germline assignment: CDR1 ENHRY and CDR2 SYGVKD.

The chain combines TRBV5-1 with TRBJ2-1; D might be TRBD1 or TRBD2, each matching 5 bases. V lost 4 bases and J lost 9, with 17 bases in between. CDR1 SGHRS and CDR2 YFSETQ come from the germline V gene. The CDR3 is made up of 14 amino acids. CDR3 sequence reads: CASSLKNSGTEQFF. The CDR3 DNA sequence: TGCGCCAGCAGCCTAAAGAATTCCGGGACTGAGCAGTTCTTC. Full variable domain (rest looked up from reference TRBV5-1 and TRBJ2-1): KAGVTQTPRYLIKTRGQQVTLSCSPISGHRSVSWYQQTPGQGLQFLFEYFSETQRNKGNFPGRFSGRQFSNSRSEMNVSTLELGDSALYLCASSLKNSGTEQFFGPGTRLTVL.

In this sample, this clonotype turned up a few times. The DNA is omitted, as the CDR3 cannot be located on it reliably, and the CDR3 follows TCRdb's listing. This chain joins TRBV29-1 and TRBJ1-4; no DNA check was done on the table's D call, TRBD1. The CDR3 is 15 amino acids in total, end residues counted. Germline V gene data show CDR1 as SQVTM and CDR2 as ANQGSEA. The CDR3 protein is CSVFFWDSQMKNCFF.

This clonotype has ten or more counts. This chain joins TRBV10-2 and TRBJ2-7; D is possibly TRBD1 (6 bases). The CDR3 loop spans 14 amino acids. Germline CDR1 is WSHSY and CDR2 is SAAADI. Trimming stripped 4 bases from V and 4 bases from J, with 14 bases between. The CDR3 region is CASSAFVQGYEQYF. The DNA for the CDR3 is TGCGCCAGCAGTGCATTCGTCCAGGGGTACGAGCAGTACTTC.

With regard to this clonotype: As the CDR3 is not closed by the conserved phenylalanine or tryptophan, this likely results from a read error. This chain joins TRBV15 and TRBJ1-1; no clear D. The V gene's germline CDR1 is LNHNV and CDR2 YYDKDF (reference sequence). Trimming stripped 6 bases from V and 1 base from J, with 12 bases between. CDR3 length equals 14 residues. CDR3 region: CATRRTPQNTEAFL. The DNA for the CDR3 is TGTGCCACCAGGAGGACTCCCCAGAACACTGAAGCTTTCCTT.

This clonotype was seen at least ten times. The chain recombines TRBV6-5 with TRBJ2-3; D is possibly TRBD1 (6 bases). The V gene lost 0 bases and the J gene lost 3 bases, with 10 bases spanning the gap. There are 15 residues in the CDR3. Germline CDR1 reads MNHEY; CDR2 reads SVGAGI. CDR3 region: CASSYSQGFTDTQYF. In nucleotides, the CDR3 is TGTGCCAGCAGTTACTCACAGGGATTTACAGATACGCAGTATTTT.

A few counts support this clonotype. V gene TRBV3-1 combines with J gene TRBJ1-1; 8 bases map to TRBD1. The junction had 6 bases not matched to a gene; V was cut back by 7 bases and J by 11 bases. The germline V gene encodes CDR1 LGHDT and CDR2 YNNKEL (reference sequence). The CDR3 loop spans 11 amino acids. CDR3 region: CASTGQGPAFF. CDR3 nucleotide sequence: TGTGCCAGCACCGGACAGGGCCCTGCTTTCTTT.

Written as DNA, the CDR3 is TGTGCCAGCAGCTACCCCGGAGGGGGGGCCTACGAGCAGTACTTC. This translates into CASSYPGGGAYEQYF. V and J are TRBV7-2 and TRBJ2-7, with D perhaps TRBD2 (7 bases). The CDR3 runs to 15 residues. V was pared by 4 bases and J by 2 bases, with 15 bases between. Germline loops: CDR1 SGHTA, CDR2 FQGNSA. Combining the CDR3 with reference TRBV7-2 and TRBJ2-7 gives the whole variable domain GAGVSQSPSNKVTEKGKDVELRCDPISGHTALYWYRQSLGQGLEFLIYFQGNSAPDKSGLPSDRFSAERTGGSVSTLTIQRTQQEDSAVYLCASSYPGGGAYEQYFGPGTRLTVT.

The rearrangement uses TRBV3-1 and TRBJ2-7; 7 bases match TRBD1. Germline CDR1 LGHDT, CDR2 YNNKEL (reference sequence). V shed 4 bases and J 6 bases; nucleotides not matched to a gene: 9. The CDR3 length is 14 residues. DNA for the CDR3: TGTGCCAGCAGCCTTCCGGGACAGACATTCGAGCAGTACTTC. This translates into CASSLPGQTFEQYF.